Presented here are 9 T cell receptor beta chains from one specimen sequenced in a study of T cell responses to AZD1222 COVID-19 vaccine. Clones were sequenced by immunoSEQ multiplex PCR, and TCRdb holds only the in-frame ones, with some missing. Here the sample spans 180,000 or so clones, about nine tenths being singletons. The sample consisted of peripheral blood, taken 28 days after the second AZD1222 dose. These receptors originate from an adult who received the AZD1222 COVID-19 vaccine.

The CDR3 sequence: CASSFPLGTGNQPQHF. CDR3 sequence (DNA): TGTGCCAGCAGTTTCCCATTAGGGACGGGCAATCAGCCCCAGCATTTT. V and J are TRBV6-2 or TRBV6-3 and TRBJ1-5, with D possibly matching TRBD1 (5 bases). The germline V gene has CDR1 MNHEY and CDR2 SVGEGT. Trimming took 4 bases from V and 2 from J, leaving 15 bases between them. The CDR3 runs to 16 residues.

The V and J genes are TRBV27 and TRBJ1-1; the match to TRBD1 covers 7 bases. With V trimmed by 3 bases and J by 8 bases, 12 bases remained unmatched. From germline, CDR1 is MNHEY and CDR2 SMNVEV (reference sequence). CDR3 length: 15 amino acids. The CDR3 DNA is TGTGCCAGCAGTTTTACCAGGGGGGCGGGGGACGAAGCTTTCTTT. As protein: CASSFTRGAGDEAFF.

The chain carries TRBV7-8 and TRBJ1-3; D call uncertain. CDR1 and CDR2 from the germline V gene are SGHVS and FQNEAQ. V was clipped by 1 base and J by 0 bases, with 7 bases between them. This CDR3 spans 15 amino acids. In DNA, the CDR3 is TGTGCCAGCAGCTTAGTGGCGTACTCTGGAAACACCATATATTTT. It specifies CASSLVAYSGNTIYF.

The chain couples TRBV6-1 to TRBJ1-2; D gene ambiguous. This CDR3 has 17 residues. Germline V gene data show CDR1 as MNHNS and CDR2 as SASEGT. Trimming pared 4 bases from V and 3 bases from J, leaving 21 bases between. The CDR3 DNA reads TGTGCCAGCAGTGGCCAGGACGGACCCCCAGTAGACTATGGCTACACCTTC. Encoded protein: CASSGQDGPPVDYGYTF.

The V and J genes are TRBV7-2 and TRBJ2-5, with D tentatively TRBD2 (5 bases). The CDR3 extends over 15 amino acids. Germline CDR1 is SGHTA and CDR2 is FQGNSA. The ends were cut back, 5 bases at V and 2 bases at J, with 15 bases in the middle. CDR3 nucleotide sequence: TGTGCCAGCAGCATCGGAGGCACGTTACAAGAGACCCAGTACTTC. Its translation is CASSIGGTLQETQYF.

V gene TRBV5-1 combines with J gene TRBJ2-7; 8 nucleotides match TRBD1. The ends lost 7 bases at V and 4 bases at J; junction bases unmatched: 7. Germline CDR1 SGHRS, CDR2 YFSETQ. This CDR3 is 13 amino acids long. CDR3 residues: CASGVQGEYEQYF. The DNA of the CDR3 is TGCGCCAGCGGAGTACAGGGGGAATACGAGCAGTACTTC.

CDR3 DNA: TGCGCCAGCAGCTCGATAACCGGGGAGCTGTTTTTT. As protein: CASSSITGELFF. The chain uses TRBV5-1 and TRBJ2-2; no firm D call. In germline, CDR1 is SGHRS, CDR2 YFSETQ. The CDR3 has 12 residues. Trimming removed 3 bases at V and 5 bases at J, with 5 bases between.

In this sample, this clone turned up once. The V call is TRBV6-2 or TRBV6-3, the J call TRBJ1-6, with TRBD1 matching 8 bases. V dropped 5 bases and J dropped 8; count of bases not matched to a gene: 8. CDR3 length: 15 residues. CDR1 and CDR2 (germline): MNHEY, SVGEGT. This CDR3 is CASSRPRDRHSPLHF. The CDR3 coding sequence is TGTGCCAGCAGTCGACCCCGGGACAGGCATTCACCCCTCCACTTT.

J is TRBJ2-2 and V is TRBV13; 12 bases are a match to TRBD1. V shed 7 bases, J shed 6 bases, and the junction held 27 bases outside the gene matches. This CDR3 has 22 amino acids. Germline V gene lookup returns CDR1 PRHDT and CDR2 FYEKMQ (reference sequence). CDR3 sequence: CASKSGGPGQGARVGFAGELFF. CDR3 in DNA: TGTGCCAGCAAAAGCGGCGGCCCGGGACAGGGGGCGCGAGTCGGGTTTGCCGGGGAGCTGTTTTTT.